The following is a T cell receptor (beta chain) sequence with its context. The PCR employed 60 Vbeta primers together with 13 Jbeta primers. Libraries were prepared by immunoSEQ multiplex PCR; TCRdb keeps only in-frame clonotypes and omits some of them. The sample includes a few hundred thousand clones, about 66% of them seen just once. This entry belongs to a study of cytomegalovirus exposure and HLA in healthy donors. V dropped 4 bases and J dropped 1 base, with 5 bases sitting between them. CDR3 length: 13 amino acids. CDR1 is ENHRY, CDR2 SYGVKD, per germline. Sequencing was done on a sample of PBMCs. V usage is TRBV10-3 and J usage is TRBJ1-5, with D perhaps TRBD1 (5 bases). The sequence was collected from a female donor in good health and CMV-seronegative. For the CDR3, the DNA is TGTGCCATCAGTGGACAGAGCAATCAGCCCCAGCATTTT. Translated: CAISGQSNQPQHF.